Listed below are T cell receptor beta chains from one sample, sequenced in a study of shared T cell receptors in the human thymus. Assay used: immunoSEQ multiplex PCR; TCRdb lists only in-frame clones, some missing. The sample consists of about 660,000 clones, around 87% of them appearing once. The same data also contributed to another study, on human thymus T cells.

Material for sequencing was thymocytes. Receptors originate from a boy younger than two with a congenital heart defect. Each CDR3 is given with its conserved first and last residue. D genes are given only for firm matches. Expanded clones are given a class, and other clones once, few, many or no size at all.

J gene: TRBJ2-3; clone size: -; CDR3 length: 17; D gene: TRBD1; V gene: TRBV5-6; CDR3 DNA: TGTGCCAGCAGCTTGGGAGGGGGCAAAGTCCTTAGGGATACGCAGTATTTT; CDR3 protein: CASSLGGGKVLRDTQYF
J gene: TRBJ2-3; clone size: -; CDR3 length: 15; D gene: TRBD2; V gene: TRBV6-6; CDR3 DNA: TGTGCCAGCAGATCCCGGGGGGGTGGAACAGATACGCAGTATTTT; CDR3 protein: CASRSRGGGTDTQYF
J gene: TRBJ2-7; clone size: -; CDR3 length: 19; D gene: -; V gene: TRBV15; CDR3 DNA: TGTGCCACCAGCAGAGAGGAGGGGGCAACTCATAAGAGCCCCTACGAGCAGTACTTC; CDR3 protein: CATSREEGATHKSPYEQYF
J gene: TRBJ2-7; clone size: -; CDR3 length: 11; D gene: -; V gene: TRBV27; CDR3 DNA: TGTGCCAGCAGTTCCCTCCACGAGCAGTACTTC; CDR3 protein: CASSSLHEQYF
J gene: TRBJ2-7; clone size: once; CDR3 length: 17; D gene: -; V gene: TRBV2; CDR3 DNA: TGTGCCACCTCAGCAGGCCCTCGACAGGTTCATTCCTACGAGCAGTACTTC; CDR3 protein: CATSAGPRQVHSYEQYF
J gene: TRBJ2-2; clone size: -; CDR3 length: 14; D gene: TRBD1; V gene: TRBV7-3; CDR3 DNA: TGTGCCAGCAGCACAGGGGGCGATCCCGGGGAGCTGTTTTTT; CDR3 protein: CASSTGGDPGELFF
J gene: TRBJ2-1; clone size: -; CDR3 length: 16; D gene: -; V gene: TRBV5-1; CDR3 DNA: TGCGCCAGCAGCTTGGCAAGTCCGAACAAATACAATGAGCAGTTCTTC; CDR3 protein: CASSLASPNKYNEQFF
J gene: TRBJ1-1; clone size: -; CDR3 length: 18; D gene: TRBD1; V gene: TRBV5-4; CDR3 DNA: TGTGCCAGCAGCTCCCCGGGACAGGGGGCGCCGGATGACACTGAAGCTTTCTTT; CDR3 protein: CASSSPGQGAPDDTEAFF
J gene: TRBJ2-1; clone size: -; CDR3 length: 15; D gene: TRBD2; V gene: TRBV11-3; CDR3 DNA: TGTGCCAGCAGCTTAGGCTTAGCGGGGAACAATGAGCAGTTCTTC; CDR3 protein: CASSLGLAGNNEQFF
J gene: TRBJ2-4; clone size: -; CDR3 length: 15; D gene: -; V gene: TRBV4-2; CDR3 DNA: TGTGCCAGCAGCCAAGAGCGGAGACTGGTAAACATTCAGTACTTC; CDR3 protein: CASSQERRLVNIQYF
J gene: TRBJ2-7; clone size: -; CDR3 length: 19; D gene: TRBD2; V gene: TRBV2; CDR3 DNA: TGTGCCAGCAGTGAAGGTGGGAGGCTAGCGGAGGACCCTTTGGACGAGCAGTACTTC; CDR3 protein: CASSEGGRLAEDPLDEQYF
J gene: TRBJ1-1; clone size: few; CDR3 length: 15; D gene: TRBD1; V gene: TRBV19; CDR3 DNA: TGTGCCAGTAGTATAGAGGACAGGCCTTACACTGAAGCTTTCTTT; CDR3 protein: CASSIEDRPYTEAFF
J gene: TRBJ2-5; clone size: -; CDR3 length: 16; D gene: TRBD2; V gene: TRBV27; CDR3 DNA: TGTGCCAGCACCCCTACTAGCGGGAGGGCCCTGGAGACCCAGTACTTC; CDR3 protein: CASTPTSGRALETQYF
J gene: TRBJ2-3; clone size: -; CDR3 length: 16; D gene: -; V gene: TRBV28; CDR3 DNA: TGTGCCAGCAGTCCGTCCCCCCCTGTTAGCACAGATACGCAGTATTTT; CDR3 protein: CASSPSPPVSTDTQYF
J gene: TRBJ2-4; clone size: -; CDR3 length: 17; D gene: -; V gene: TRBV18; CDR3 DNA: TGTGCCAGCTCACCAGTTTTTTCCAGGGGAGCCAAAAACATTCAGTACTTC; CDR3 protein: CASSPVFSRGAKNIQYF
J gene: TRBJ2-3; clone size: -; CDR3 length: 15; D gene: TRBD2; V gene: TRBV27; CDR3 DNA: TGTGCCAGCAGTCAGCGGGACTCGCCGGCAGATACGCAGTATTTT; CDR3 protein: CASSQRDSPADTQYF
J gene: TRBJ2-4; clone size: -; CDR3 length: 18; D gene: -; V gene: TRBV4-2; CDR3 DNA: TGTGCCAGCAGCCAAGAAGAGGAGGGAGTACTAGCCAAAAACATTCAGTACTTC; CDR3 protein: CASSQEEEGVLAKNIQYF
J gene: TRBJ2-1; clone size: once; CDR3 length: 11; D gene: -; V gene: TRBV20-1; CDR3 DNA: TGCAGTGCTAGGTTTGAGGCGGAGCAGTTCTTC; CDR3 protein: CSARFEAEQFF
J gene: TRBJ1-4; clone size: few; CDR3 length: 14; D gene: -; V gene: TRBV9; CDR3 DNA: TGTGCCAGCAGCGAACGGGACTTCGATGAAAAACTGTTTTTT; CDR3 protein: CASSERDFDEKLFF
J gene: TRBJ2-7; clone size: -; CDR3 length: 15; D gene: TRBD2; V gene: TRBV2; CDR3 DNA: TGTGCCAGCACCACCCTGTCGGGAGGACGGCGTGAGCAGTACTTC; CDR3 protein: CASTTLSGGRREQYF
J gene: TRBJ2-7; clone size: -; CDR3 length: 15; D gene: TRBD2; V gene: TRBV5-6; CDR3 DNA: TGTGCCAGCAGCTTGTACAGCGGGACCTTATACGAGCAGTACTTC; CDR3 protein: CASSLYSGTLYEQYF
J gene: TRBJ2-7; clone size: -; CDR3 length: 17; D gene: TRBD2; V gene: TRBV9; CDR3 DNA: TGTGCCAGCAGCAGGGGGGCTAGCGGGCGAGAAACCTACGAGCAGTACTTC; CDR3 protein: CASSRGASGRETYEQYF
J gene: TRBJ2-7; clone size: -; CDR3 length: 11; D gene: -; V gene: TRBV20-1; CDR3 DNA: TGCAGTGCTGAGGACTCCTACGAGCAGTACTTC; CDR3 protein: CSAEDSYEQYF
J gene: TRBJ2-1; clone size: -; CDR3 length: 18; D gene: TRBD1; V gene: TRBV10-1; CDR3 DNA: TGCGCCAGCAGCGCACCAAAGGGTGGGGGACAGGTATACAATGAGCAGTTCTTC; CDR3 protein: CASSAPKGGGQVYNEQFF
J gene: TRBJ2-2; clone size: -; CDR3 length: 11; D gene: -; V gene: TRBV6-5; CDR3 DNA: TGTGCCAGCAAGAGCCGCGGAGAGCTGTTTTTT; CDR3 protein: CASKSRGELFF
J gene: TRBJ2-4; clone size: -; CDR3 length: 17; D gene: TRBD2; V gene: TRBV4-2; CDR3 DNA: TGTGCCAGCAGCCAAGGCCCTAGCGGTCTAGCCAAAAACATTCAGTACTTC; CDR3 protein: CASSQGPSGLAKNIQYF
J gene: TRBJ2-1; clone size: -; CDR3 length: 16; D gene: TRBD2; V gene: TRBV7-2; CDR3 DNA: TGTGCCAGCAGCCCCAGCCCGGGACTAGCTTACAATGAGCAGTTCTTC; CDR3 protein: CASSPSPGLAYNEQFF
J gene: TRBJ2-7; clone size: -; CDR3 length: 16; D gene: -; V gene: TRBV9; CDR3 DNA: TGTGCCAGCAGCGTAGACCAGGGCGAGTTTTCTCCGGAGCAGTACTTC; CDR3 protein: CASSVDQGEFSPEQYF
J gene: TRBJ2-7; clone size: -; CDR3 length: 13; D gene: -; V gene: TRBV7-9; CDR3 DNA: TGTGCCAGCACGAACACCGAATCCTACGAGCAGTACTTC; CDR3 protein: CASTNTESYEQYF
J gene: TRBJ2-1; clone size: -; CDR3 length: 14; D gene: -; V gene: TRBV29-1; CDR3 DNA: TGCAGCGTTGGCGCGGACAGACCCTACAATGAGCAGTTCTTC; CDR3 protein: CSVGADRPYNEQFF
J gene: TRBJ2-6; clone size: -; CDR3 length: 18; D gene: -; V gene: TRBV7-9; CDR3 DNA: TGTGCCAGCAGCTTATTAAACGGGTTTGGAGCGGGGGCCAACGTCCTGACTTTC; CDR3 protein: CASSLLNGFGAGANVLTF
J gene: TRBJ1-4; clone size: -; CDR3 length: 16; D gene: -; V gene: TRBV9; CDR3 DNA: TGTGCCAGCAGCGTAGACAGGCAGGGGAGCAGTGAAAAACTGTTTTTT; CDR3 protein: CASSVDRQGSSEKLFF
J gene: TRBJ2-7; clone size: -; CDR3 length: 15; D gene: TRBD1; V gene: TRBV18; CDR3 DNA: TGTGCCAGCTCACCGGGGACAGGGGATCCCTACGAGCAGTACTTC; CDR3 protein: CASSPGTGDPYEQYF
J gene: TRBJ2-1; clone size: -; CDR3 length: 17; D gene: -; V gene: TRBV12-5; CDR3 DNA: TGTGCTAGTGGTTTGGTACAGGGCTATTCTTCCCCCAATGAGCAGTTCTTC; CDR3 protein: CASGLVQGYSSPNEQFF
J gene: TRBJ2-7; clone size: -; CDR3 length: 15; D gene: -; V gene: TRBV9; CDR3 DNA: TGTGCCAGCAGCGTAGAAGGGGGGGACGAGTACGAGCAGTACTTC; CDR3 protein: CASSVEGGDEYEQYF
J gene: TRBJ2-7; clone size: once; CDR3 length: 15; D gene: TRBD1; V gene: TRBV28; CDR3 DNA: TGTGCCAGCAGTTCGGGGGACAGGGGGTCGGGCGAGCAGTACTTC; CDR3 protein: CASSSGDRGSGEQYF
J gene: TRBJ2-7; clone size: -; CDR3 length: 20; D gene: TRBD2; V gene: TRBV11-2; CDR3 DNA: TGTGCCAGCAGCTTAGAGGCGGGGGGACATGCGTTTCCTCCGGCCTACGAGCAGTACTTC; CDR3 protein: CASSLEAGGHAFPPAYEQYF
J gene: TRBJ2-5; clone size: -; CDR3 length: 15; D gene: TRBD2; V gene: TRBV2; CDR3 DNA: TGTGCCAGCAGACCCGGGACTAGAGTACAAGAGACCCAGTACTTC; CDR3 protein: CASRPGTRVQETQYF
J gene: TRBJ1-1; clone size: -; CDR3 length: 18; D gene: TRBD1; V gene: TRBV15; CDR3 DNA: TGTGCCACCAGCAGGTCCCGGGACAGGGACTACCGGATGACTGAAGCTTTCTTT; CDR3 protein: CATSRSRDRDYRMTEAFF
J gene: TRBJ2-7; clone size: -; CDR3 length: 15; D gene: TRBD1; V gene: TRBV7-9; CDR3 DNA: TGTGCCAGCAGCTTAGCTCAGGGACAGTCCTACGAGCAGTACTTC; CDR3 protein: CASSLAQGQSYEQYF
J gene: TRBJ2-7; clone size: -; CDR3 length: 16; D gene: TRBD2; V gene: TRBV9; CDR3 DNA: TGTGCCAGCAGCGTAGAGGCTAGCGGGTTAACCTACGAGCAGTACTTC; CDR3 protein: CASSVEASGLTYEQYF
J gene: TRBJ1-5; clone size: -; CDR3 length: 16; D gene: -; V gene: TRBV28; CDR3 DNA: TGTGCCAGCAGTTTCGACAGCCACAATAGCAATCAGCCCCAGCATTTT; CDR3 protein: CASSFDSHNSNQPQHF
J gene: TRBJ2-7; clone size: -; CDR3 length: 17; D gene: -; V gene: TRBV15; CDR3 DNA: TGTGCCACCAGCATGGACAGTGGACGGGACCCCCCTTACGAGCAGTACTTC; CDR3 protein: CATSMDSGRDPPYEQYF
J gene: TRBJ2-4; clone size: -; CDR3 length: 19; D gene: TRBD2; V gene: TRBV6-1; CDR3 DNA: TGTGCCAGCAGTGAACCCACTAGCGGGAGCCCCCTAGCCAAAAACATTCAGTACTTC; CDR3 protein: CASSEPTSGSPLAKNIQYF
J gene: TRBJ2-1; clone size: -; CDR3 length: 16; D gene: -; V gene: TRBV5-1; CDR3 DNA: TGCGCCAGCAGCCCGGAATCTTTGGACCTAGCTAATGAGCAGTTCTTC; CDR3 protein: CASSPESLDLANEQFF